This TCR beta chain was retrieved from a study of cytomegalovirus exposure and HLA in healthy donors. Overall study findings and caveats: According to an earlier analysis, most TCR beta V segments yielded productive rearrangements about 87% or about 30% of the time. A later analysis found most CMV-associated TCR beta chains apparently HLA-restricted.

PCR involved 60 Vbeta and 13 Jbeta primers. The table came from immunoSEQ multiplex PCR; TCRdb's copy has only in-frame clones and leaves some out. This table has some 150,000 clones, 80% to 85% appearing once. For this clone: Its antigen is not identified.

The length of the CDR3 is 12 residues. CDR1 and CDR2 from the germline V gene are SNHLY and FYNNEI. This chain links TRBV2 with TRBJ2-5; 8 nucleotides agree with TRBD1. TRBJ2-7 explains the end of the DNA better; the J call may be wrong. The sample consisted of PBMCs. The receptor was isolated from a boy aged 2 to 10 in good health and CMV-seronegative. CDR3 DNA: TGTGCCAGCAGGGACAGGGCCTACGAGCAGTACTTC. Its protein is CASRDRAYEQYF.